Detailed here is one TCR beta chain. Antigen: not known. The PCR used 60 Vbeta and 13 Jbeta primers. Profiling relied on immunoSEQ multiplex PCR, and the TCRdb table lists in-frame clones only, not all of them. Among 100,000 to 120,000 clones listed, around 85% were seen once. This record comes from a study of cytomegalovirus exposure and HLA in healthy donors. The study's findings and limits: Altogether, 160 or so TCR beta chains were recorded as cytomegalovirus-associated. Several of the most significant clusters appeared, in a later analysis, to be linked to common viral pathogens. Owing to their indistinguishability, certain V segments, notably TRBV6-2 and TRBV6-3, were excluded.

Trimming pared 5 bases from V and 0 bases from J, leaving 7 bases between. Germline-derived CDR1 and CDR2 are MDHEN and SYDVKM. CDR3 length: 13 residues. Material: PBMCs. The J gene is TRBJ2-5, the V gene TRBV28, with D possibly being TRBD2 (6 bases). This TCR was sampled from a young man in good health and CMV-seropositive. CDR3 nucleotides: TGTGCCAGCAGTCGGACTAACCAAGAGACCCAGTACTTC. Translation gives CASSRTNQETQYF.